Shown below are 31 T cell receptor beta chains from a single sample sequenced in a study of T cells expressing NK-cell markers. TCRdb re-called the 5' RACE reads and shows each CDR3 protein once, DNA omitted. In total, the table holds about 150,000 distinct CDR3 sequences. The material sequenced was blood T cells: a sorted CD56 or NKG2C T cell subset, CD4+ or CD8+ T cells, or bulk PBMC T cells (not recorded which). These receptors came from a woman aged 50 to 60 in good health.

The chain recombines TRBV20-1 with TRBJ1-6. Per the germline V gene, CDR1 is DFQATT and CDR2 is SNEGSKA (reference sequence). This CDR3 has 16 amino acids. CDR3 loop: CSARVLSELLNSPLHF.

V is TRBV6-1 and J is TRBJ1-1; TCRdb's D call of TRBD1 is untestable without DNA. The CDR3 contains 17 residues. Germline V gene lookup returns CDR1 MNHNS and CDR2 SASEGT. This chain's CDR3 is CASRVNAGTKGATEAFF.

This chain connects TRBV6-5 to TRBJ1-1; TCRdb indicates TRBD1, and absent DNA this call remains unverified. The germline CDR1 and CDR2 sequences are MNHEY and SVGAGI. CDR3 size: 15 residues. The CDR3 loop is CASSFQGIVNTEAFF.

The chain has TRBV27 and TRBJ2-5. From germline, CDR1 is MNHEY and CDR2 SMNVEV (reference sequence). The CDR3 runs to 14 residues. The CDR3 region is CASSLPGSQETQYF.

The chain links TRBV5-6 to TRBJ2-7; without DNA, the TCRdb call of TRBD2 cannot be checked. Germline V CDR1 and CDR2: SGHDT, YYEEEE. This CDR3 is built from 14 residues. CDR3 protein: CASSSPLLGTEQYF. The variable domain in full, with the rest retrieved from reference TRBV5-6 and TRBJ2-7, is DAGVTQSPTHLIKTRGQQVTLRCSPKSGHDTVSWYQQALGQGPQFIFQYYEEEERQRGNFPDRFSGHQFPNYSSELNVNALLLGDSALYLCASSSPLLGTEQYFGPGTRLTVT.

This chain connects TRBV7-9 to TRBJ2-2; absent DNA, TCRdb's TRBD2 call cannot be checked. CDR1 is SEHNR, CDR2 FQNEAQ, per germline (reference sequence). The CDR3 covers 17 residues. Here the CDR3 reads CASSPASGDPNTGELFF.

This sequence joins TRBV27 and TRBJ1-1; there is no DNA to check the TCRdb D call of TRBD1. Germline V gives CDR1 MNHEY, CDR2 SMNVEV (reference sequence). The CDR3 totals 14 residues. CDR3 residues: CASSLSPQGFEAFF.

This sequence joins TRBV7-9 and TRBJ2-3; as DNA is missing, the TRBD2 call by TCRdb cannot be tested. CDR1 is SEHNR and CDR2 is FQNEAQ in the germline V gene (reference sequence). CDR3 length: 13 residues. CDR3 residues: CAGLAGNTDTQYF.

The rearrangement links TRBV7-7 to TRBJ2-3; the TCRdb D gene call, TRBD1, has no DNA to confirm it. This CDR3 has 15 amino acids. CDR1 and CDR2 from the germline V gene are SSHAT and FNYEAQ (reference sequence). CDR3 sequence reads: CASSVTGGGTDTQYF.

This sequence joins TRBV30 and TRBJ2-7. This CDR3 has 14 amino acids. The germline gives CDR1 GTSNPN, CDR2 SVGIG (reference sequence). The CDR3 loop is CAWSFGGSSYEQYF.

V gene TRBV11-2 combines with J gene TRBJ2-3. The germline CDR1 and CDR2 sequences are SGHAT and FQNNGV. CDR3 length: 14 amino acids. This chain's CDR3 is CASSWLGWTDTQYF.

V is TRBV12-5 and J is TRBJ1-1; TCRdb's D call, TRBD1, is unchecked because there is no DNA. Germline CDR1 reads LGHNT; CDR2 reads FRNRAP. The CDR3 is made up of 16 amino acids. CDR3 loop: CASGYIPGTGETEAFF. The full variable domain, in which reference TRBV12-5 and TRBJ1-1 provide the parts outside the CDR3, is DARVTQTPRHKVTEMGQEVTMRCQPILGHNTVFWYRQTMMQGLELLAYFRNRAPLDDSGMPKDRFSAEMPDATLATLKIQPSEPRDSAVYFCASGYIPGTGETEAFFGQGTRLTVV.

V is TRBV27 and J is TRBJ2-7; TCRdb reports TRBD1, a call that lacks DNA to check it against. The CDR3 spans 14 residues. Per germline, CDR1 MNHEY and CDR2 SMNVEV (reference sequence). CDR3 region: CASSFTGGLYEQYF.

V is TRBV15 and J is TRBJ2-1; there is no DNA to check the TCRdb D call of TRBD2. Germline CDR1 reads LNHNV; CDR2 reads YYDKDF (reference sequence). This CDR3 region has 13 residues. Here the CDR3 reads CATAGRAVNEQFF.

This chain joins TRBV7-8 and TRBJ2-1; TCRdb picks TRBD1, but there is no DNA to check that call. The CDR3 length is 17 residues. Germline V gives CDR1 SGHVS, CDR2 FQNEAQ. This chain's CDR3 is CASSPLTGWGAYNEQFF. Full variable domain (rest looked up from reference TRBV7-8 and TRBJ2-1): GAGVSQSPRYKVAKRGQDVALRCDPISGHVSLFWYQQALGQGPEFLTYFQNEAQLDKSGLPSDRFFAERPEGSVSTLKIQRTQQEDSAVYLCASSPLTGWGAYNEQFFGPGTRLTVL.

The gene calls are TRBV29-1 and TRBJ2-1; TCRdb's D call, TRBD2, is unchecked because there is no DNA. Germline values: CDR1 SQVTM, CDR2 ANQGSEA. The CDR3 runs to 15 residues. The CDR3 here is CSVGGTSGGYNEQFF.

The CDR3 loop is CALKDRAGAQLFF. V is TRBV12-3 or TRBV12-4 and J is TRBJ2-2; TCRdb indicates TRBD1, and absent DNA this call remains unverified. This CDR3 comprises 13 residues.

The CDR3 is CASSSTSGRAMWGDTQYF. The chain has TRBV5-6 and TRBJ2-3; lacking DNA, the TRBD2 call made by TCRdb goes unchecked. The CDR3 has 18 amino acids. CDR1 is SGHDT and CDR2 is YYEEEE in the germline V gene.

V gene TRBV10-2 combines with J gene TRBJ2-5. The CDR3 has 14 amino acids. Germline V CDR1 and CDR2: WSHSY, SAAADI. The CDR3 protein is CASSVRRSKETQYF.

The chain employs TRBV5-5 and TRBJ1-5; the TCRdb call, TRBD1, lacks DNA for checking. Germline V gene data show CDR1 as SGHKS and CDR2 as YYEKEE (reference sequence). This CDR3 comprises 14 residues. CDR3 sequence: CASRPDRGNQPQHF.

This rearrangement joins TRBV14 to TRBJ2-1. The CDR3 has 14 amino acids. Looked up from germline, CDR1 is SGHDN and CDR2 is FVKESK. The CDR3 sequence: CASSQDHAEPTPFF.

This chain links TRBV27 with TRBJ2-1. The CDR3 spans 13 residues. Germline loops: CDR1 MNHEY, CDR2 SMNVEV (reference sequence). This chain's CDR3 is CASRGGAHNEQFF.

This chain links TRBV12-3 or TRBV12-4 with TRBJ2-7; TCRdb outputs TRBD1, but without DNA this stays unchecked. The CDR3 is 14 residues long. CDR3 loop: CASSFPGQSHEQYF.

The CDR3 loop reads CASSTTGGENIQYF. The J gene is TRBJ2-4, the V gene TRBV7-9; absent DNA, TCRdb's TRBD1 call cannot be checked. Germline V lookup: CDR1 SEHNR, CDR2 FQNEAQ (reference sequence). The CDR3 runs to 14 residues.

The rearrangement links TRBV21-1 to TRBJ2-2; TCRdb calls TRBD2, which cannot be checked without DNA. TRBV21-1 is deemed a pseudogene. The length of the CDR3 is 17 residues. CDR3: CASSKVSREQHTGELFF.

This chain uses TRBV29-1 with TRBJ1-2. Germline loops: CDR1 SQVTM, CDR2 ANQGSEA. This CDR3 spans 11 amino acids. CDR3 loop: CSGWVNYGYTF.

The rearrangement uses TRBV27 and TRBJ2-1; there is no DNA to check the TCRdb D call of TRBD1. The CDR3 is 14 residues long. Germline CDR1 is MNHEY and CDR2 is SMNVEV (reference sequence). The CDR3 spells CASSSPGENNEQFF.

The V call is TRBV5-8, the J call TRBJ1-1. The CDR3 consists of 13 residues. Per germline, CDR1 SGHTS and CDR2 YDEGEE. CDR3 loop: CASSFPMNTEAFF.

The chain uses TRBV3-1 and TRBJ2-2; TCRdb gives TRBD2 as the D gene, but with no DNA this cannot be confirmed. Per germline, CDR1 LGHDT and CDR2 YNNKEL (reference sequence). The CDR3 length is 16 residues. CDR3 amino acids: CASSQVARTYTGELFF. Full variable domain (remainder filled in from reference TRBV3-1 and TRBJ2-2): DTAVSQTPKYLVTQMGNDKSIKCEQNLGHDTMYWYKQDSKKFLKIMFSYNNKELIINETVPNRFSPKSPDKAHLNLHINSLELGDSAVYFCASSQVARTYTGELFFGEGSRLTVL.

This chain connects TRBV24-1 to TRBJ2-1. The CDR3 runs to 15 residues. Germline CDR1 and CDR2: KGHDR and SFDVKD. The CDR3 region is CATSDFGSSYNEQFF.

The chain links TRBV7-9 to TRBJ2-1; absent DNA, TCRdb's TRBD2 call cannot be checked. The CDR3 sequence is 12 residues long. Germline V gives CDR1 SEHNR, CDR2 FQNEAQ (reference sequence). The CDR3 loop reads CGSLAVYNEQFF.